The 22 T cell receptor beta chains below were found in one sample sequenced in a study of T cells in localized non-small cell lung cancer. Profiled with immunoSEQ multiplex PCR; TCRdb holds only in-frame clones, not every one. The profile shows about 12,000 clones, about 84% of them singletons. Material: peripheral blood, obtained before any cancer treatment. All receptors derive from a male donor aged 60 or older with stage I lung adenocarcinoma.

Comment on this clone: The sample has other DNA sequences that encode this CDR3 too. The V gene is TRBV7-2, the J gene TRBJ1-3, with D unresolved. The CDR3 totals 15 residues. The V gene's germline CDR1 is SGHTA and CDR2 FQGNSA. V lost 1 base and J lost 0, with 7 bases in between. As DNA, the CDR3 is TGTGCCAGCAGCTTAGGAGCAAGCTCTGGAAACACCATATATTTT. Translated, it gives CASSLGASSGNTIYF.

The chain joins TRBV7-9 to TRBJ1-1, with TRBD1 as a possible D gene (6 bases). Deletions cut 5 bases from V and 1 base from J, with 11 bases between. CDR1 and CDR2 (germline): SEHNR, FQNEAQ (reference sequence). The CDR3 runs 14 residues. The CDR3 loop reads CASSSRGSNTEAFF. The CDR3 DNA follows: TGTGCCAGCAGCAGCAGGGGTTCGAACACTGAAGCTTTCTTT.

V gene TRBV9 combines with J gene TRBJ2-1; a possible D gene is TRBD1 (7 bases). V was shortened by 3 bases and J by 5 bases, with 18 bases between the two germline ends. Germline loops: CDR1 SGDLS, CDR2 YYNGEE. The CDR3 contains 16 residues. The CDR3 loop reads CASSDPSGGTDNEQFF. The CDR3 bases are TGTGCCAGCAGCGACCCCTCCGGCGGGACAGACAATGAGCAGTTCTTC.

This sequence joins TRBV4-2 and TRBJ1-5, with D possibly TRBD1 on 5 matching bases. This CDR3 spans 14 amino acids. V was pared by 4 bases and J by 8 bases, with 15 bases between. Germline loops: CDR1 LGHNA, CDR2 YNFKEQ. Written as DNA, the CDR3 is TGTGCCAGCAGCCTGGGGCAGGGTGAGGAGCCCCAGCATTTT. It is translated as CASSLGQGEEPQHF.

As for this clone: This sample also contains other DNA sequences that code for the same CDR3. The chain has TRBV4-3 and TRBJ1-1, with 10 positions matching TRBD1. Unmatched junction bases numbered 3, after V lost 1 base and J lost 10 bases. CDR3 length: 13 amino acids. The V gene's germline CDR1 is LGHNA and CDR2 YSLEER. In DNA form, the CDR3 reads TGCGCCAGCAGCCAAGGATGGACAGGGGGAGCTTTCTTT. Its protein is CASSQGWTGGAFF.

V is TRBV4-3 and J is TRBJ1-1; the D gene is possibly TRBD1 (5 bases). CDR1 LGHNA and CDR2 YSLEER come from the germline V gene. This CDR3 comprises 16 residues. The ends were cut back, 5 bases at V and 4 bases at J, with 20 bases in the middle. In DNA, the CDR3 is TGCGCCAGCAGCGACTTAAATCGGGGCCGGGGCACTGAAGCTTTCTTT. Amino acid sequence: CASSDLNRGRGTEAFF.

The chain joins TRBV2 to TRBJ1-1; 7 nucleotides line up with TRBD1. CDR3 size: 13 residues. With 5 bases clipped from V and 3 bases from J, the junction kept 3 bases outside the gene matches. In germline, CDR1 is SNHLY, CDR2 FYNNEI. The DNA of the CDR3 is TGTGCCAGCAGTAGGGACAGACACACTGAAGCTTTCTTT. It is translated as CASSRDRHTEAFF. Based on the CDR3 plus reference TRBV2 and TRBJ1-1, the full variable domain is EPEVTQTPSHQVTQMGQEVILRCVPISNHLYFYWYRQILGQKVEFLVSFYNNEISEKSEIFDDQFSVERPDGSNFTLKIRSTKLEDSAMYFCASSRDRHTEAFFGQGTRLTVV.

The J gene is TRBJ2-7, the V gene TRBV29-1; possible D gene TRBD1, 6 bases. The germline CDR1 and CDR2 sequences are SQVTM and ANQGSEA. V dropped 6 bases and J dropped 3 bases, with 21 bases sitting between them. The CDR3 extends over 15 amino acids. The CDR3 sequence is CSVTTGQPNLYEQYF. CDR3 sequence (DNA): TGCAGCGTGACGACCGGACAGCCGAACCTCTACGAGCAGTACTTC.

This chain uses TRBV5-8 with TRBJ1-2; D unclear. V was trimmed by 4 bases and J by 4 bases, leaving 17 bases between them. The CDR3 contains 15 residues. Per the germline V gene, CDR1 is SGHTS and CDR2 is YDEGEE. Here the CDR3 reads CASSQDTGTSYGYTF. As DNA, the CDR3 is TGTGCCAGCAGCCAAGATACGGGTACTAGCTATGGCTACACCTTC.

About this clone: A junction boundary mismatches the germline segment, possibly from a read error. The chain has TRBV6-5 and TRBJ2-2; D is possibly TRBD1 (6 bases). CDR3 length: 12 residues. Germline V gene sequence: CDR1 MNHEY, CDR2 SVGAGI. CDR3 sequence (DNA): TGCTGTTCGGGGACAAACACCGGGGAGCTGTTTTTT. It codes for CCSGTNTGELFF.

This clone was found once. The chain couples TRBV4-2 to TRBJ1-5; D is unresolved. CDR1 LGHNA and CDR2 YNFKEQ come from the germline V gene. Trimming cost V 1 base and J 2 bases, with 9 bases left between them. The CDR3 runs to 15 residues. CDR3 loop: CASSQGSLGNQPQHF. DNA of the CDR3: TGTGCCAGCAGCCAAGGGTCCCTTGGCAATCAGCCCCAGCATTTT.

The genes are TRBV19 and TRBJ2-5; tentative D call: TRBD2 (7 bases). Per germline, CDR1 LNHDA and CDR2 SQIVND (reference sequence). This CDR3 contains 16 residues. Between the trimmed V and J ends, which lost 5 bases and 0 bases, there was a span of 16 bases. CDR3 amino acids: CASSPRGGTNQETQYF. The CDR3 bases are TGTGCCAGTAGTCCTAGGGGGGGGACCAACCAAGAGACCCAGTACTTC.

V is TRBV7-3 and J is TRBJ2-5, with 8 bases lining up with TRBD1. The CDR3 length is 14 residues. With V trimmed by 1 base and J by 3 bases, 1 base remained unmatched. Germline loops: CDR1 SGHTA, CDR2 FQGTGA. The CDR3 coding sequence is TGTGCCAGCAGCTTAAACAGGGGGGAAGAGACCCAGTACTTC. Translated: CASSLNRGEETQYF.

This sequence joins TRBV10-2 and TRBJ2-2; D might be TRBD2 (5 bases). There are 14 residues in the CDR3. The germline CDR1 and CDR2 sequences are WSHSY and SAAADI. Trimming left V 7 bases short and J 0 bases short, with 9 bases between. This CDR3 is CASMHGANTGELFF. CDR3 nucleotides: TGCGCCAGCATGCACGGGGCGAACACCGGGGAGCTGTTTTTT.

The V and J genes are TRBV6-5 and TRBJ2-3; 11 nucleotides match TRBD2. The CDR3 runs 14 residues. CDR1 and CDR2 (germline): MNHEY, SVGAGI. Trimming cost V 6 bases and J 1 base; bases outside gene matches: 0. CDR3 sequence reads: CASRGLAGTDTQYF. CDR3 bases: TGTGCCAGCAGGGGACTAGCGGGCACAGATACGCAGTATTTT.

This clone was detected only a few times. This CDR3 reads CASSSTGVRGYTF. In DNA, the CDR3 is TGTGCCAGCAGCTCGACAGGGGTGAGAGGCTACACCTTC. The rearrangement uses TRBV7-9 and TRBJ1-2, with 8 bases that match TRBD1. Trimming removed 4 bases from V and 8 bases from J; junction bases left unmatched: 6. Looked up from germline, CDR1 is SEHNR and CDR2 is FQNEAQ (reference sequence). The CDR3 loop spans 13 amino acids.

This clone was seen a handful of times. Other DNA sequences in the same sample also yield this CDR3. The CDR3 region is CASSVVWRGAGEQFF. DNA for the CDR3: TGTGCCAGCAGCGTTGTCTGGCGGGGGGCAGGGGAGCAGTTCTTC. The V gene is TRBV7-9, the J gene TRBJ2-1; 8 bases align to TRBD2. The CDR3 contains 15 residues. V lost 5 bases and J lost 10; bases outside the gene matches: 13. Germline CDR1 and CDR2: SEHNR and FQNEAQ (reference sequence).

J is TRBJ1-1 and V is TRBV5-5; no clear D. Germline CDR1 reads SGHKS; CDR2 reads YYEKEE (reference sequence). V lost 6 bases and J 0 bases, leaving 9 bases between the germline ends. This CDR3 has 13 residues. The CDR3 reads CASNKQMNTEAFF. DNA of the CDR3: TGTGCCAGCAACAAACAGATGAACACTGAAGCTTTCTTT.

The CDR3 protein is CASSLARVGNTIYF. The CDR3 coding sequence is TGTGCCAGCAGCTTGGCTAGGGTCGGAAACACCATATATTTT. This chain links TRBV5-5 with TRBJ1-3; D call uncertain. This CDR3 has 14 residues. The ends were cut back, 0 bases at V and 4 bases at J, with 8 bases in the middle. Germline V lookup: CDR1 SGHKS, CDR2 YYEKEE (reference sequence). Supplemented by reference TRBV5-5 and TRBJ1-3, the full variable domain reads DAGVTQSPTHLIKTRGQQVTLRCSPISGHKSVSWYQQVLGQGPQFIFQYYEKEERGRGNFPDRFSARQFPNYSSELNVNALLLGDSALYLCASSLARVGNTIYFGEGSWLTVV.

The CDR3 region is CASSVLGESTGYTF. The CDR3 nucleotides are TGTGCCAGCAGCGTACTTGGGGAGTCGACGGGCTACACCTTC. The chain joins TRBV7-3 to TRBJ1-2; D not resolved. Germline V gene data show CDR1 as SGHTA and CDR2 as FQGTGA. The CDR3 is 14 amino acids. The V end was cut by 5 bases, the J end by 8 bases, with 18 bases between.

The rearrangement uses TRBV9 and TRBJ1-3; TRBD1 aligns across 7 bases. The V and J ends lost 7 bases and 0 bases, in that order; junction bases with no gene match: 4. The CDR3 is made up of 14 amino acids. Germline CDR1 and CDR2: SGDLS and YYNGEE. CDR3 nucleotide sequence: TGTGCCAGCCAGGGGGGAACCTCTGGAAACACCATATATTTT. Protein: CASQGGTSGNTIYF.

This rearrangement joins TRBV7-9 to TRBJ1-2; D not resolved. Germline V CDR1 and CDR2: SEHNR, FQNEAQ (reference sequence). The CDR3 runs to 14 residues. Trimming took 1 base from V and 3 from J, leaving 9 bases between them. The CDR3 is CASSLGIFDYGYTF. DNA for the CDR3: TGTGCCAGCAGCTTAGGTATTTTCGACTATGGCTACACCTTC. The entire variable domain, with the rest obtained from reference TRBV7-9 and TRBJ1-2, is as follows: DTGVSQNPRHKITKRGQNVTFRCDPISEHNRLYWYRQTLGQGPEFLTYFQNEAQLEKSRLLSDRFSAERPKGSFSTLEIQRTEQGDSAMYLCASSLGIFDYGYTFGSGTRLTVV.